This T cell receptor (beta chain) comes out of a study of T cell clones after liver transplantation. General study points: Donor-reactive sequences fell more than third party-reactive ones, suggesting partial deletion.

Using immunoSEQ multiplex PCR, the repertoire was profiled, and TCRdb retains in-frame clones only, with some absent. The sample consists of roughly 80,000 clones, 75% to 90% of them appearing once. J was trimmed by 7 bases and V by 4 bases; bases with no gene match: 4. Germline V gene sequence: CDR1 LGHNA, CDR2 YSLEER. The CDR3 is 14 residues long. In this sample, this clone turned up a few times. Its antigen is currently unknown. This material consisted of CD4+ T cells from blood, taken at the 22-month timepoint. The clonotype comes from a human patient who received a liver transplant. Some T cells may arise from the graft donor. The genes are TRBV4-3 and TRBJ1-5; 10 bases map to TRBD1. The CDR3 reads CASSLGQGNQPQHF. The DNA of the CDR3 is TGCGCCAGCAGCCTGGGACAGGGGAACCAGCCCCAGCATTTT.